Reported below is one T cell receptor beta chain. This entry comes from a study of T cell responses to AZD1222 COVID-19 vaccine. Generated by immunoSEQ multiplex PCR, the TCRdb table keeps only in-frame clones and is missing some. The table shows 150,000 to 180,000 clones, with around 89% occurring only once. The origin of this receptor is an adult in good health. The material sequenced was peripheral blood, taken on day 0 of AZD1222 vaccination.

The CDR3 DNA reads as TGTGCCAGCAGCGTGGGGACAGTCCCCGAGGTCCAGTACTTC. This codes for CASSVGTVPEVQYF. The chain has TRBV9 and TRBJ2-7, with 7 bases fitting TRBD1. CDR1 is SGDLS and CDR2 is YYNGEE in the germline V gene. The CDR3 sequence is 14 residues long. The trim removed 2 bases at V and 10 bases at J, leaving 12 bases unmatched. The full variable domain, with the rest looked up from reference TRBV9 and TRBJ2-7, is DSGVTQTPKHLITATGQRVTLRCSPRSGDLSVYWYQQSLDQGLQFLIQYYNGEERAKGNILERFSAQQFPDLHSELNLSSLELGDSALYFCASSVGTVPEVQYFGPGTRLTVT.